Listed below are T cell receptor beta chains from one sample, sequenced in a study of T cell responses to AZD1222 COVID-19 vaccine. Profiling relied on immunoSEQ multiplex PCR, and the TCRdb table lists in-frame clones only, not all of them. In the table there are under 200,000 clones, 70% to 90% of which are singletons. The input for sequencing was peripheral blood, taken 28 days after the second AZD1222 dose. Every receptor here comes from an adult who received the AZD1222 COVID-19 vaccine. The conserved cysteine and the conserved F or W are not part of the CDR3 here. Fields, in order: V gene, J gene, CDR3 protein.

V gene: TRBV6-5
J gene: TRBJ2-3
CDR3 protein: ASSSSGSWADTQY

V gene: TRBV7-2
J gene: TRBJ1-2
CDR3 protein: ASSLGRVDGYT

V gene: TRBV15
J gene: TRBJ2-1
CDR3 protein: ATSRDLVAGAFNEQF

V gene: TRBV28
J gene: TRBJ2-7
CDR3 protein: ASSFRVGWSSYEQY

V gene: TRBV13
J gene: TRBJ2-3
CDR3 protein: ASSSTSEDTQY

V gene: TRBV24-1
J gene: TRBJ2-7
CDR3 protein: ATSDLNRDEQY

V gene: TRBV3-1/TRBV3-2
J gene: TRBJ2-7
CDR3 protein: ASSQGLAASYEQY

V gene: TRBV7-9
J gene: TRBJ2-1
CDR3 protein: ASSLHKYNEQF

V gene: TRBV28
J gene: TRBJ1-4
CDR3 protein: ASSLRENEKLF

V gene: TRBV7-2
J gene: TRBJ2-3
CDR3 protein: ASSLLGDTQY

V gene: TRBV11-3
J gene: TRBJ2-5
CDR3 protein: ASSLEKIKKETQY

V gene: TRBV9
J gene: TRBJ2-2
CDR3 protein: ASSPRGSGRVTGELF

V gene: TRBV27
J gene: TRBJ2-7
CDR3 protein: ASKDRAYEQY

V gene: TRBV27
J gene: TRBJ1-5
CDR3 protein: ASSLNRWKNQPQH

V gene: TRBV6-5
J gene: TRBJ2-1
CDR3 protein: ASRWGGRAYNEQF

V gene: TRBV4-3
J gene: TRBJ1-1
CDR3 protein: ASSQERGGVTEAF

V gene: TRBV30
J gene: TRBJ1-1
CDR3 protein: AWSVGQPV

V gene: TRBV6-6
J gene: TRBJ2-5
CDR3 protein: ASVTPGLARETQY

V gene: TRBV6-4
J gene: TRBJ2-2
CDR3 protein: ASSQRQGNTGELF

V gene: TRBV19
J gene: TRBJ1-5
CDR3 protein: ATAGGSNQPQH

V gene: TRBV10-3
J gene: TRBJ2-1
CDR3 protein: AISESGGGLVEQF

V gene: TRBV3-1/TRBV3-2
J gene: TRBJ2-7
CDR3 protein: ASSPRALAGGPYEQY

V gene: TRBV18
J gene: TRBJ2-5
CDR3 protein: ASSPSMGETQY

V gene: TRBV7-2
J gene: TRBJ2-3
CDR3 protein: ASTPGLAGGADTQY

V gene: TRBV27
J gene: TRBJ2-7
CDR3 protein: ASSPSYEQY

V gene: TRBV28
J gene: TRBJ1-1
CDR3 protein: ASPSEGAPSTEAF

V gene: TRBV28
J gene: TRBJ1-1
CDR3 protein: ASSFRGGGNTEAF

V gene: TRBV12-5
J gene: TRBJ2-2
CDR3 protein: ASGAYRANTGELF

V gene: TRBV9
J gene: TRBJ1-3
CDR3 protein: ASSVDRGTGNTIY

V gene: TRBV4-3
J gene: TRBJ2-7
CDR3 protein: ASSHLVGTGDYEQY

V gene: TRBV7-8
J gene: TRBJ2-7
CDR3 protein: ASSLGRDYEQY

V gene: TRBV19
J gene: TRBJ2-2
CDR3 protein: ASSISYPGELF

V gene: TRBV11-2
J gene: TRBJ2-3
CDR3 protein: ASSLEVDTQY

V gene: TRBV4-3
J gene: TRBJ1-1
CDR3 protein: ASSQGPTGINTEAF

V gene: TRBV7-9
J gene: TRBJ2-7
CDR3 protein: AFHRTLAERNEQY

V gene: TRBV30
J gene: TRBJ2-5
CDR3 protein: AWSVLETQY

V gene: TRBV7-2
J gene: TRBJ2-6
CDR3 protein: ASSPQAGAGSGANVLT

V gene: TRBV12-3/TRBV12-4
J gene: TRBJ1-1
CDR3 protein: ASSLGVQAF

V gene: TRBV15
J gene: TRBJ1-4
CDR3 protein: ATSRVAEKLF

V gene: TRBV9
J gene: TRBJ2-1
CDR3 protein: ASSLGKGWANEQF

V gene: TRBV6-4
J gene: TRBJ2-1
CDR3 protein: ASSEGQGRYNEQF

V gene: TRBV24-1
J gene: TRBJ2-3
CDR3 protein: ATSDRLLNSDTQY

V gene: TRBV5-1
J gene: TRBJ2-7
CDR3 protein: ASSLTGDAANEQY

V gene: TRBV7-2
J gene: TRBJ2-5
CDR3 protein: ASSTQAGEGETQY

V gene: TRBV2
J gene: TRBJ1-5
CDR3 protein: ASSGEANQPQH

V gene: TRBV7-9
J gene: TRBJ1-3
CDR3 protein: ASSLGGGAHSGNTIY

V gene: TRBV7-2
J gene: TRBJ1-4
CDR3 protein: ASSLDLSANEKLF

V gene: TRBV4-1
J gene: TRBJ1-4
CDR3 protein: ASSHLLWANEKLF

V gene: TRBV7-3
J gene: TRBJ2-3
CDR3 protein: ASSFAAGDTQY

V gene: TRBV3-1/TRBV3-2
J gene: TRBJ2-4
CDR3 protein: ASSQDLLAGGTFVKNIQY

V gene: TRBV4-2
J gene: TRBJ1-3
CDR3 protein: ASSPSRGLGSGNTIY

V gene: TRBV7-9
J gene: TRBJ1-5
CDR3 protein: ASSLEGGGNQPQH

V gene: TRBV30
J gene: TRBJ1-2
CDR3 protein: AWSGQGRDYGYT